This TCR beta chain was recovered during a study of blood T cells in healthy people across ages (dated by TCRdb to the mid-2010s). With regard to the full study: In model experiments, template switching captured roughly one uniquely barcoded TCR beta cDNA molecule for every two T cells. To track age-related changes in TCR beta repertoire diversity, the study relied on deep sequencing normalized with unique cDNA molecular identifiers. Donors were grouped into four age groups: young (average approximately 15 years), middle-aged (39), aged (approximately 58) and long-lived (approximately 81). To avoid experimental bias, donors of different ages were distributed randomly across sequencing lanes. Using the same blood draw, the study looked at two additional independent replicas of 1 million unique cDNA reads for two donors, one aged 18 to 29 and the other aged 80 or older. Study-wide findings and limitations: As age increased, observed TCR beta diversity per million T cells dropped in a roughly linear way, and a significant reduction was already evident by age 40. Compared with the aged group, more naive CD4+ T cells, fewer expanded clones and increased TCR diversity were shown by the long-lived group, suggesting age selection. Estimates of total diversity based on one million sequenced T cells were regarded as lower bounds and as underestimates. The percentage of naive T cells measured by flow cytometry correlated strongly with observed TCR beta diversity. Conclusive comparison of naive and antigen-experienced compartments was prevented by the profiling of bulk unsorted PBMCs. Because the CMV infection status of the donors was unknown, age-related changes in expanded clonotypes may potentially have been confounded.

Of note for this clonotype: Its antigen remains undetermined. No per-base quality is available; no much larger clone lies one base away.

At the junction V is shortened by 4 bases and J by 3 bases, with 15 bases in between. The germline V gene specifies MNHNS as CDR1 and SASEGT as CDR2. The CDR3 spans 15 residues, from the cysteine through the phenylalanine. The DNA shown is the 45-base CDR3, in frame from base 1. The 35 to 40 donors, aged about 6 to 95 years, were systemically healthy Caucasian individuals from Russia. Around 9.9 milliliters of peripheral blood were collected from each donor into EDTA-treated Vacutainer tubes. PBMCs were isolated by Ficoll-Paque density-gradient centrifugation, with at least 7 million obtained per sample. Trizol reagent was used to extract total RNA from the PBMCs, yielding at least 5.5 micrograms per sample. For every donor, flow cytometry on a PBMC aliquot measured the percentage of naive CD45RAhigh/CD27high T cells. The library was built by means of 5' RACE. The data were produced on an Illumina HiSeq 2500. The second PCR ran for roughly 7 to 12 cycles and used a J-beta primer mix along with a sample-barcoded 5' primer. Each TCR beta cDNA molecule received a unique molecular identifier from a template-switch 5' adaptor carrying 12 random nucleotides. Each sample yielded at least 3 million CDR3-containing paired-end reads. All of the RNA was converted into first-strand cDNA using the Mint cDNA synthesis kit, with a TRBC-specific oligonucleotide serving as the primer. All cDNA was treated with uracil-DNA glycosylase and then went through a first 18-cycle PCR with the universal primers M1SS and BC2_uni_R. The authors' analysis ran thus. Normalization of each sample was performed by random selection of 1 million high-quality reads, each carrying a distinct molecular identifier. Instead of being binned into consensus sequences, reads that shared molecular identifiers were thrown out. MiTCR, set to a Q25 quality threshold and the strictest error-elimination algorithm, was used for CDR3 identification, clonotype clustering and error correction. Lower-bound total TCR beta diversity was estimated with a nonparametric unseen species model using Euler transformation. TCRdb cleaned the public reads at Q25 with fastp, built clones with MiXCR and kept in-frame beta chains. Rows matching on CDR3 protein sequence are summarized as one entry with the most common DNA and genes. TCRdb's processing, not the study's, gives the V and J calls here. For this sample there are roughly 1,700,000 distinct CDR3 sequences; under 30% appear just once. The leading ten clones occupy about 7.7% of the sample.

This receptor was identified in a young woman in good health. Recombination connected TRBV6-1 to TRBJ2-5, with a tentative D gene TRBD1 over 6 matching bases. The sample was blood. The DNA reads as follows: TGTGCCAGCAGTGGAACCCGGGACATTAAAGAGACCCAGTACTTC. The resulting protein is CASSGTRDIKETQYF.